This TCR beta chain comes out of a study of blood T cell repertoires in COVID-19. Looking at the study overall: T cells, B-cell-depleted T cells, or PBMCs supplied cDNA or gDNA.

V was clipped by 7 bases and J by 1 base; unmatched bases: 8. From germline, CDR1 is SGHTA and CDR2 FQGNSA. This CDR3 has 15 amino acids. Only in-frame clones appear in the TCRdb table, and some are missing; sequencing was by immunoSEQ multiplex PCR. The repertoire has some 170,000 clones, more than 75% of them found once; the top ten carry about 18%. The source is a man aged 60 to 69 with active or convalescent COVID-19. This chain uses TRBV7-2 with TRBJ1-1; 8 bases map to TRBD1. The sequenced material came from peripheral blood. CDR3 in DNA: TGTGCCAGCACGCCGACCGGGACAGGGAACACTGAAGCTTTCTTT. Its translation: CASTPTGTGNTEAFF.